One sample yielded the 19 T cell receptor beta chains listed below, sequenced in a study of T-cell memory formation after mild COVID-19. Each CDR3 protein gets one entry after TCRdb re-called the 5' RACE reads with MiXCR. The sample contains some 210,000 distinct CDR3 sequences, roughly 18% of which appear only once. What was sequenced was PBMCs or a T cell subset sorted from them (not recorded which). All receptors derive from an adult woman who had mild COVID-19 (a few samples of this study predate the infection). Cell type and time point are not known.

This clonotype was seen a few times. The chain has TRBV7-3 and TRBJ2-3; D not certain. Trimming pared 5 bases from V and 6 bases from J, leaving 9 bases between. Germline V gene lookup returns CDR1 SGHTA and CDR2 FQGTGA. The CDR3 extends over 12 amino acids. In nucleotides, the CDR3 is TGTGCCAGCAGCCCTATGGGGGATACGCAGTATTTT. Translated, it gives CASSPMGDTQYF.

The chain recombines TRBV29-1 with TRBJ2-5, with D maybe TRBD1 (6 bases). The V end lost 3 bases, the J end lost 1 base, and 12 bases lay between the germline ends. CDR1 and CDR2 from the germline V gene are SQVTM and ANQGSEA. The CDR3 length is 14 residues. The CDR3 loop reads CSVEDSRFQETQYF. CDR3 coding DNA: TGCAGCGTTGAGGACAGCCGCTTCCAAGAGACCCAGTACTTC. Using reference TRBV29-1 and TRBJ2-5 for the parts outside the CDR3, the full variable domain is SAVISQKPSRDICQRGTSLTIQCQVDSQVTMMFWYRQQPGQSLTLIATANQGSEATYESGFVIDKFPISRPNLTFSTLTVSNMSPEDSSIYLCSVEDSRFQETQYFGPGTRLLVL.

This clonotype was observed a handful of times. This sequence joins TRBV6-2 or TRBV6-3 and TRBJ2-7, with 12 positions matching TRBD1. Per germline, CDR1 MNHEY and CDR2 SVGEGT. Trimming took 8 bases from V and 5 from J; bases not matched to a gene: 10. The CDR3 totals 15 residues. The CDR3 is CASDRGQGARNEQYF. CDR3 nucleotides: TGTGCCAGCGACCGGGGACAGGGGGCGCGGAACGAGCAGTACTTC.

The chain combines TRBV6-2 or TRBV6-3 with TRBJ2-2, with TRBD1 identical over 9 bases. CDR3 size: 15 residues. V dropped 6 bases and J dropped 4; count of bases not matched to a gene: 6. CDR1 and CDR2 (germline): MNHEY, SVGEGT. The CDR3 sequence is CASRRGTGRTGELFF. The CDR3 DNA follows: TGTGCCAGCAGGAGAGGGACAGGGCGCACCGGGGAGCTGTTTTTT.

The chain carries TRBV4-2 and TRBJ2-3, with D possibly matching TRBD1 (6 bases). V shed 4 bases and J shed 3 bases, with 17 bases lying between them. The CDR3 is 16 residues long. Germline V gene lookup returns CDR1 LGHNA and CDR2 YNFKEQ. The CDR3 here is CASSRRQDDRTDTQYF. CDR3 DNA: TGTGCCAGCAGCCGCAGACAGGACGACAGAACAGATACGCAGTATTTT.

The chain carries TRBV5-1 and TRBJ1-1, with D possibly TRBD1 on 6 matching bases. The CDR3 consists of 15 residues. Germline V CDR1 and CDR2: SGHRS, YFSETQ. Trimming removed 3 bases at V and 6 bases at J, with 18 bases between. This CDR3 is CASSSMEDSVAEAFF. CDR3 sequence (DNA): TGCGCCAGCAGCTCGATGGAGGACAGTGTGGCTGAAGCTTTCTTT.

In this sample, this clonotype turned up a few times. The chain is built from TRBV7-6 and TRBJ1-1; perhaps TRBD1 as D (6 bases). Trimming stripped 4 bases from V and 7 bases from J, with 22 bases between. This CDR3 is built from 16 residues. Germline V gene lookup returns CDR1 SGHVS and CDR2 FNYEAQ. CDR3 in DNA: TGTGCCAGCAGCTCCTCGGGGGGGGCCGCGGTCATTGAAGCTTTCTTT. As protein: CASSSSGGAAVIEAFF.

The rearrangement links TRBV6-6 to TRBJ2-7; 8 nucleotides agree with TRBD2. V gave up 6 bases and J gave up 3 bases; unmatched junction bases: 7. The CDR3 length is 14 residues. CDR1 and CDR2 from the germline V gene are MNHNY and SVGAGI (reference sequence). This CDR3 is CASRSGGGDYEQYF. The CDR3 DNA follows: TGTGCCAGCAGGAGCGGGGGAGGGGACTACGAGCAGTACTTC.

In this sample, this clonotype turned up a few times. The chain joins TRBV7-6 to TRBJ1-3; no reliable D call. This CDR3 region has 15 residues. CDR1 is SGHVS, CDR2 FNYEAQ, per germline. The germline V and J ends were trimmed by 2 bases and 0 bases, with 8 bases remaining between them. The DNA of the CDR3 is TGTGCCAGCAGCTTAACCGCTAGCTCTGGAAACACCATATATTTT. Translation: CASSLTASSGNTIYF.

The genes are TRBV9 and TRBJ1-5; tentative D call: TRBD1 (6 bases). The germline CDR1 and CDR2 sequences are SGDLS and YYNGEE. The V end lost 3 bases, the J end lost 2 bases, and 15 bases lay between the germline ends. The CDR3 loop spans 16 amino acids. This CDR3 reads CASSGRSGAGNQPQHF. The DNA for the CDR3 is TGTGCCAGCAGCGGCCGATCAGGGGCGGGCAATCAGCCCCAGCATTTT.

The V and J genes are TRBV2 and TRBJ1-1; 9 bases are a match to TRBD1. The CDR3 sequence is 11 residues long. The germline CDR1 and CDR2 sequences are SNHLY and FYNNEI. Trimming removed 8 bases from V and 5 bases from J; junction bases left unmatched: 0. The CDR3, as DNA: TGTGCCAGCGGACAGGGGACTGAAGCTTTCTTT. Protein product: CASGQGTEAFF.

This clonotype occurred a few times. This chain uses TRBV29-1 with TRBJ1-2, with TRBD1 as a possible D gene (5 bases). Between the trimmed V and J ends, which lost 4 bases and 8 bases, there was a span of 17 bases. CDR1 is SQVTM and CDR2 is ANQGSEA in the germline V gene. CDR3 size: 13 residues. The CDR3 region has the DNA TGCAGCGTTGGGGAGGCAGGGTTTAACGGCTACACCTTC. It yields the protein CSVGEAGFNGYTF.

The V gene is TRBV29-1, the J gene TRBJ1-2; D is perhaps TRBD1 (5 bases). CDR3 length equals 15 residues. Deletions cut 2 bases from V and 3 bases from J, with 16 bases between. Per the germline V gene, CDR1 is SQVTM and CDR2 is ANQGSEA. This CDR3 reads CSVESRSGVDYGYTF. CDR3 sequence (DNA): TGCAGCGTTGAAAGTAGATCGGGGGTGGACTATGGCTACACCTTC.

The CDR3 sequence is CASSPRGEYEQFF. CDR3 nucleotides: TGTGCCAGCAGCCCCCGTGGGGAGTATGAGCAGTTCTTC. The chain couples TRBV11-2 to TRBJ2-1, with D perhaps matching TRBD2 (5 bases). Trimming cost V 5 bases and J 8 bases, with 13 bases left between them. This CDR3 is built from 13 residues. The germline V gene encodes CDR1 SGHAT and CDR2 FQNNGV.

This clonotype showed up just a few times. The chain employs TRBV7-6 and TRBJ2-3; 9 positions agree with TRBD1. This CDR3 contains 15 residues. Germline V gene sequence: CDR1 SGHVS, CDR2 FNYEAQ. The V and J ends lost 5 bases and 0 bases, in that order; junction bases with no gene match: 3. The CDR3 sequence is CASSDRGSSTDTQYF. In nucleotides, the CDR3 is TGTGCCAGCAGCGACAGGGGGTCTAGCACAGATACGCAGTATTTT.

Of note for this clonotype: Its ends do not fully match the called genes, so a read error is possible. The V and J genes are TRBV28 and TRBJ2-6, with D tentatively TRBD1 (6 bases). The CDR3 spans 15 residues. The V gene's germline CDR1 is MDHEN and CDR2 SYDVKM. The DNA of the CDR3 is TGTGCCAGTCTGGACAGTACATCTGGGGCCAACGTTCTGACTTTC. Translated, it gives CASLDSTSGANVLTF. Based on the CDR3 plus reference TRBV28 and TRBJ2-6, the full variable domain is DVKVTQSSRYLVKRTGEKVFLECVQDMDHENMFWYRQDPGLGLRLIYFSYDVKMKEKGDIPEGYSVSREKKERFSLILESASTNQTSMYLCASLDSTSGANVLTFGAGSRLTVL.

The chain joins TRBV7-6 to TRBJ2-3; 11 nucleotides agree with TRBD2. Germline CDR1 is SGHVS and CDR2 is FNYEAQ. V was clipped by 4 bases and J by 5 bases; unmatched bases: 2. There are 14 residues in the CDR3. CDR3 protein: CASSSGLAGDTQYF. CDR3 DNA sequence: TGTGCCAGCAGCTCTGGACTAGCGGGAGATACGCAGTATTTT.

This clonotype occurred a few times. The rearrangement joins TRBV3-1 to TRBJ2-7; D is possibly TRBD1 (5 bases). Germline-derived CDR1 and CDR2 are LGHDT and YNNKEL (reference sequence). The CDR3 covers 13 residues. The V end was cut by 1 base, the J end by 2 bases, with 6 bases between. The CDR3 nucleotides are TGTGCCAGCAGCCAAGCACAGGCCTACGAGCAGTACTTC. Its translation is CASSQAQAYEQYF.

This clonotype occurred once. The CDR3, as DNA: TGCGCCAGCAGCATTGGACAGGGCGGGGACATTCAGTACTTC. Translated: CASSIGQGGDIQYF. The rearrangement uses TRBV5-1 and TRBJ2-4; 8 bases line up with TRBD1. The CDR3 sequence is 14 residues long. J gave up 8 bases and V 4 bases, and 8 bases lay outside the gene matches. CDR1 SGHRS and CDR2 YFSETQ come from the germline V gene.